Described below is a single T cell receptor (beta chain) sequence and its context. Its antigen remains unidentified. These data originate in a study of OX40 agonist ivuxolimab in advanced cancers. Study-wide context: Patients in dose escalation had liver, melanoma, kidney or head and neck cancers. Study results and caveats: Both CD4+ and CD8+ T cell populations in blood had undergone clonal expansion by week 6 at 0.1 to 3.0 mg/kg.

TCRdb's copy holds only in-frame clones and misses some; the assay was immunoSEQ multiplex PCR. Of 65,000 to 100,000 clones listed, roughly 94% are singletons. CDR1 and CDR2 from the germline V gene are LNHDA and SQIVND (reference sequence). V was clipped by 6 bases and J by 6 bases, with 10 bases between them. The CDR3 covers 12 residues. The study sampled blood at baseline, cycle 4 day 1, and cycle 7 day 1. This TCR derives from an adult with an advanced solid tumor such as melanoma, head and neck, liver or kidney cancer. The material sequenced was CD4+ or CD8+ T cells sorted from blood, taken in a trial of the OX40 agonist ivuxolimab. The V gene is TRBV19, the J gene TRBJ2-3; the D gene is possibly TRBD2 (5 bases). The DNA for the CDR3 is TGTGCCAGTAGGGTAGGCGGGGATACGCAGTATTTT. Translating it yields CASRVGGDTQYF.